This TCR beta chain was retrieved from a study of blood T cell repertoires in COVID-19 (dated by TCRdb to the early 2020s). Context from the whole study: Samples from collaborators originated in the United States, Italy and Spain and spanned both the acute and convalescent phases of COVID-19. The prospective study material was composed of cDNA or gDNA derived from T cells, B-cell-depleted T cells, or PBMCs. Deeply sampled blood TCRbeta repertoires from subjects exposed to, actively infected with, or recovered from COVID-19 were included in the dataset. The repertoires were released in a freely available public database intended as a resource for research on the immune response to SARS-CoV-2. Samples came from the ongoing ImmuneRACE study (first 160 participants) plus 1,254 subjects from 6 global collaborators. Sample metadata almost always included a de-identified subject ID, COVID-19 status, age in years and sex. Where available, HLA class I and class II types were obtained from metadata supplied by the sample provider rather than from assay-based typing.

The immunoSEQ Assay, a bias-controlled multiplex PCR, was used to amplify TCRbeta CDR3 regions from genomic DNA. Regarding the original processing steps: The number of nucleated cells in each sample was estimated from the amplification of reference gene primers within the assay. To quantify the absolute abundance of each unique TCRbeta CDR3 rearrangement, sequence reads were collapsed and filtered. For each sample, productive Simpson clonality was calculated as the square root of Simpson's diversity index across productive rearrangements. The immuneACCESS repertoire file appears here via TCRdb, limited to in-frame rearrangements. These files lack a portion of the clones; in checked studies, under half of the deficit traces to unresolved V genes, and the cause of the others is not known. Clonal size and the V and J genes are those of that table, whereas D and trimming came from the DNA. This sample is represented by about 150,000 clones; approximately 91% of them were singletons. The ten largest clones represent 4.5% to 5% of the sample.

One collaborating source in Seattle enrolled patients during active infection and followed them longitudinally through the course of disease. Each collaborating institution followed its own protocols to collect whole blood in K2EDTA tubes. For TCRbeta analysis, collaborator samples were shipped as frozen whole blood, as isolated PBMCs, or as DNA extracted from either sample type. Reading from cysteine to phenylalanine, the CDR3 counts 15 amino acids. Only CDR3 DNA remains: 45 bases, in frame from the first base. CDR1 and CDR2 were assigned from the germline V gene as MNHEY and SVGEGT. Germline trimming amounts to 6 bases on V and 7 bases on J, with 12 as the count of junction bases outside the gene matches. General study outcomes and caveats: The amount of clinical and demographic metadata varied by source and participant and was provided uncurated.

Points on this clone: What antigen it recognizes has not been identified. No per-base quality is available; no much larger clone lies one base away.

Recombination joined TRBV6-2 or TRBV6-3 with TRBJ2-7; TRBD2 agrees with 10 junctional bases. The sequenced material came from peripheral blood. This receptor was identified in a man between 18 and 29 years old with COVID-19, enrolled during active disease. The CDR3 protein is CASSTPGLAIWEQYF. Read as DNA, the sequence is TGTGCCAGCAGCACGCCGGGACTAGCGATTTGGGAGCAGTACTTC.